This TCR beta chain derives from a study of shared clonotypes between healthy human individuals. General study findings and limits: The sharing of 5% to 6.5% of naive CD4 clonotypes was seen across a few donors.

At the deep level, the assay was run. Repertoires were generated with immunoSEQ multiplex PCR, while TCRdb's copy carries only in-frame clones and drops some. The sample holds roughly 1 million clones; roughly 74% are singletons and the top ten take roughly 0.56%. There are a few counts of this clone. Its antigen is currently unknown. The CDR3 consists of 13 residues. The V and J ends lost 5 bases and 3 bases respectively, with 10 bases between them. Germline V gene lookup returns CDR1 SGHNT and CDR2 YENEEA. The chain combines TRBV11-3 with TRBJ1-2; D is ambiguous. The receptor's source is a young man in good health. Some clones in this sample may be carry-over from other donors' samples. Sequenced input: memory CD4+ T cells from PBMCs. The subset was: CD45RA-negative fraction. CDR3 sequence reads: CASSPGPDYGYTF. As DNA, the CDR3 is TGTGCCAGCAGCCCTGGACCGGACTATGGCTACACCTTC.